This record covers a single TCR beta chain. The antigen remains unidentified. The sample is drawn from a study of T-cell reconstitution after alpha-beta-depleted transplantation in children. The CDR3 runs to 14 residues. V gave up 6 bases and J gave up 6 bases, with 15 bases separating them. Germline V gene lookup returns CDR1 SGHTA and CDR2 FQGNSA. Unique molecular identifiers tagged the TCRbeta library. A single record per CDR3 protein comes from TCRdb applying MiXCR to the PCR reads. The sample has about 78,000 distinct CDR3 sequences, 14% seen once. General study points: For some patients, TCRbeta diversity was high at day 60 because of recipient T cells and thymic progenitors that survived. Among T cells one year after transplant, newly produced cells accounted for most counts and diversity. The study reportedly traced alpha-beta T cells about two months after transplant to several hundred expanded graft clones.

The rearrangement links TRBV7-2 to TRBJ1-5; possible D gene TRBD1, 5 bases. The sequences come from PBMCs, mostly from graft donor cells, collected 180 days after TCRalphabeta/CD19-depleted stem cell transplant. The TCR was taken from a male patient aged 2-10 years who had a stem cell transplant for acute lymphoblastic leukemia, so the T cells may come from the graft donor. The CDR3 region has the DNA TGTGCCAGCAGGCCTACAGGACCGAGTCAGCCCCAGCATTTT. Translation gives CASRPTGPSQPQHF.